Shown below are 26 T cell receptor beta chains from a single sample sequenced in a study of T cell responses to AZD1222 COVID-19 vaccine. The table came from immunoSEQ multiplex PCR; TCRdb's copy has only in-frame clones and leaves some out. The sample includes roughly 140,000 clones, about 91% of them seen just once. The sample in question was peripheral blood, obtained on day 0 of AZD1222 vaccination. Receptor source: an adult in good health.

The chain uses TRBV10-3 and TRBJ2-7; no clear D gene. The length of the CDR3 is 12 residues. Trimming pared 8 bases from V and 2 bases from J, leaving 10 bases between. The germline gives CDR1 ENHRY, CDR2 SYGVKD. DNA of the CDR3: TGTGCCATCGCTGACGGCCCCTACGAGCAGTACTTC. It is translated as CAIADGPYEQYF.

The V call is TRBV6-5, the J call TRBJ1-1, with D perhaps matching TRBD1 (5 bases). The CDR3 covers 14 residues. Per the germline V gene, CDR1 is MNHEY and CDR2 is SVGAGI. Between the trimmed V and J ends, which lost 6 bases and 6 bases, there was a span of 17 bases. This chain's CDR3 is CASRGTSFAAEAFF. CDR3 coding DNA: TGTGCCAGCAGGGGGACGTCCTTTGCGGCTGAAGCTTTCTTT.

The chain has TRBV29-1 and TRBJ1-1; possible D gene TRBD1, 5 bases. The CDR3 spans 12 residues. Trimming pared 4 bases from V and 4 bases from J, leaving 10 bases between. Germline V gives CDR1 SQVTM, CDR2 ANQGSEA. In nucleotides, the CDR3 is TGCAGCGTTGCGGGGACGGGCACTGAAGCTTTCTTT. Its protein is CSVAGTGTEAFF.

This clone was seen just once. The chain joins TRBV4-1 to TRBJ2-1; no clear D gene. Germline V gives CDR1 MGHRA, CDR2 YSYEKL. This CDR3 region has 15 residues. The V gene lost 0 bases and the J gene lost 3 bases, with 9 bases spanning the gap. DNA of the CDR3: TGCGCCAGCAGCCAAGAACGCCAGTTCTACAATGAGCAGTTCTTC. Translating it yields CASSQERQFYNEQFF.

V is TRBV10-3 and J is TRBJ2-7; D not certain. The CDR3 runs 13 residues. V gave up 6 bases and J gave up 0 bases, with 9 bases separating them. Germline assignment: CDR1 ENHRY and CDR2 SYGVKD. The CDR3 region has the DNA TGTGCCATCAGCTTGGACGGCTCCTACGAGCAGTACTTC. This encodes CAISLDGSYEQYF.

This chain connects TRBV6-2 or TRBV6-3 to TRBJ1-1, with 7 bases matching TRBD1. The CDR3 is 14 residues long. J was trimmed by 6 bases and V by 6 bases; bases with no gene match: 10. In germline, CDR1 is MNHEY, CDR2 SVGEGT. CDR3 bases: TGTGCCAGCAGCTCGACAGGGATTGTGGCTGAAGCTTTCTTT. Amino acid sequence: CASSSTGIVAEAFF.

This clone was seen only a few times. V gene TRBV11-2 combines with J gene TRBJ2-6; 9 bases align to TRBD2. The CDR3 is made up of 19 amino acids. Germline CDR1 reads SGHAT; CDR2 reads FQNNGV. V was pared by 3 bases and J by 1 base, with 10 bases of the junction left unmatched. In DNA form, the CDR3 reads TGTGCCAGCAGCTTGCCGCGGGAGGGCGGCAATTCTGGGGCCAACGTCCTGACTTTC. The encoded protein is CASSLPREGGNSGANVLTF.

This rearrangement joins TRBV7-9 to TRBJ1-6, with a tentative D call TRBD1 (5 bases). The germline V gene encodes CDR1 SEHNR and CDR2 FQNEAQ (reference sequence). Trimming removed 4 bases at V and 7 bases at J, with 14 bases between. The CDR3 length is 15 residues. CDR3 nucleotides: TGTGCCAGCAGCTGGGCGGCAGGGCCCAATTCACCCCTCCACTTT. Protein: CASSWAAGPNSPLHF.

CDR3 coding DNA: TGCGCCAGCAGCAACTACAGGGTGGATAGGGGGGCCAACGTCCTGACTTTC. The encoded protein is CASSNYRVDRGANVLTF. J is TRBJ2-6 and V is TRBV5-1; TRBD1 might be the D (6 bases). CDR1 and CDR2 (germline): SGHRS, YFSETQ. Trimming took off 4 bases at V and 4 bases at J, with 18 bases between the two ends. This CDR3 comprises 17 residues.

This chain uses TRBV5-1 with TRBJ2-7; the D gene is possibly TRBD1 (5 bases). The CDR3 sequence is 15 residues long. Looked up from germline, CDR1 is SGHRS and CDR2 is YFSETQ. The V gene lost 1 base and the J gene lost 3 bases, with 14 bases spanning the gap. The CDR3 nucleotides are TGCGCCAGCAGCTTGAAGGGCCAGGGTATCTACGAGCAGTACTTC. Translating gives CASSLKGQGIYEQYF.

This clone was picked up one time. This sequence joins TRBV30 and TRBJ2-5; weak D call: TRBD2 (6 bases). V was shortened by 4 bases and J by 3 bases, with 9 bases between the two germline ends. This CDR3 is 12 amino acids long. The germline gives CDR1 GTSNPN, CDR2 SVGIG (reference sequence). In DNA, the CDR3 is TGTGCCTGGAAAGGGGAGGAAGAGACCCAGTACTTC. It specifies CAWKGEEETQYF.

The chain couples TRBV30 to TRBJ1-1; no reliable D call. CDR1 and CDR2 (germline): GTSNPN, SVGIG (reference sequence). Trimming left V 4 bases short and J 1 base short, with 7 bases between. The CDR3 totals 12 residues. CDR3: CAWIRGNTEAFF. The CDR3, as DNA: TGTGCCTGGATTCGGGGGAACACTGAAGCTTTCTTT.

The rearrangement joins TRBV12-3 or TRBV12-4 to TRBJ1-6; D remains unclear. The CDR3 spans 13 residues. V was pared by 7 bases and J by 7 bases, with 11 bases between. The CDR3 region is CASTPTGNSPLHF. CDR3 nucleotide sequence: TGTGCCAGCACCCCGACGGGGAATTCACCCCTCCACTTT.

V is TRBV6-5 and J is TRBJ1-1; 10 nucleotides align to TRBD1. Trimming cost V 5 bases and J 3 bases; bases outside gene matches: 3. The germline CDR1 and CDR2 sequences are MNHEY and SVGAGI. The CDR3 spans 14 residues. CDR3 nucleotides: TGTGCCAGCAGTCGACAGGGGGCGGACACTGAAGCTTTCTTT. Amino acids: CASSRQGADTEAFF.

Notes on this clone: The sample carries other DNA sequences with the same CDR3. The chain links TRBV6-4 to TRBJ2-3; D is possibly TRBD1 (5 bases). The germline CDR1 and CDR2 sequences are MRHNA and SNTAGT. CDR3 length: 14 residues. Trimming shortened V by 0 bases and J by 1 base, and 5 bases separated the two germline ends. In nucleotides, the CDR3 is TGTGCCAGCAGTGACTCAGGGGGCACAGATACGCAGTATTTT. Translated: CASSDSGGTDTQYF.

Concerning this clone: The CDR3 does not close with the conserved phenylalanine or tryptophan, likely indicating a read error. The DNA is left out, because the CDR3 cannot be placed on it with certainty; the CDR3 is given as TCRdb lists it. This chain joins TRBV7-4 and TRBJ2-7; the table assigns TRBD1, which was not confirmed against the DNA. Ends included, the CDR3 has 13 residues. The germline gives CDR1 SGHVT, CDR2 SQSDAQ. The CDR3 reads CASSLGRSGQGSS.

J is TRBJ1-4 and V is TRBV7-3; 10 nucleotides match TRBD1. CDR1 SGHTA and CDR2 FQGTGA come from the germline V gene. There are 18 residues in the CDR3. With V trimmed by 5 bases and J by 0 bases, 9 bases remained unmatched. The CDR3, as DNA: TGTGCCAGCAGCCTATGGGGACAGGGGCTTGCAACTAATGAAAAACTGTTTTTT. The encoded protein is CASSLWGQGLATNEKLFF.

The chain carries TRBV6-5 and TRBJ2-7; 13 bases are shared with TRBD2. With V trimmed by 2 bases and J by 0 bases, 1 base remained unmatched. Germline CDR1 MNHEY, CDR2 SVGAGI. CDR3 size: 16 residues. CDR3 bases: TGTGCCAGCAGTTACGGGACTAGCGGGGACTCCTACGAGCAGTACTTC. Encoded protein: CASSYGTSGDSYEQYF.

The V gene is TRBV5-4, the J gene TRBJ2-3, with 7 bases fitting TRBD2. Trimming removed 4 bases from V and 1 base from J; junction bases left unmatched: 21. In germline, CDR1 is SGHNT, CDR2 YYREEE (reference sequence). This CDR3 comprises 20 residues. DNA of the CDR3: TGTGCCAGCAGCCTCCCGGGGGGAGGGCCATGGGGGTCCGGCACAGATACGCAGTATTTT. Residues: CASSLPGGGPWGSGTDTQYF. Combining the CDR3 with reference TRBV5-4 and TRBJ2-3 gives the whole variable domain ETGVTQSPTHLIKTRGQQVTLRCSSQSGHNTVSWYQQALGQGPQFIFQYYREEENGRGNFPPRFSGLQFPNYSSELNVNALELDDSALYLCASSLPGGGPWGSGTDTQYFGPGTRLTVL.

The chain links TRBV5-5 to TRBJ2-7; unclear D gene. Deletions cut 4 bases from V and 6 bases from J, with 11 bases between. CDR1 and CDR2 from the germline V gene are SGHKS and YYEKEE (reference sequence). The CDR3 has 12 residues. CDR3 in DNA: TGTGCCAGCAGCCTGAGGCCCGGCGAGCAGTACTTC. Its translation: CASSLRPGEQYF. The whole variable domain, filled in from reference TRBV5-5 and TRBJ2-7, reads DAGVTQSPTHLIKTRGQQVTLRCSPISGHKSVSWYQQVLGQGPQFIFQYYEKEERGRGNFPDRFSARQFPNYSSELNVNALLLGDSALYLCASSLRPGEQYFGPGTRLTVT.

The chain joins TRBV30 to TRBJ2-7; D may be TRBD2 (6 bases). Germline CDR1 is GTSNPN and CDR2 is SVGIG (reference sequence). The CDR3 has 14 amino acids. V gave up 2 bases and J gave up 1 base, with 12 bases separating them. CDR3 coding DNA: TGTGCCTGGAGTCATCCGGCGGGGTCCTACGAGCAGTACTTC. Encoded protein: CAWSHPAGSYEQYF.

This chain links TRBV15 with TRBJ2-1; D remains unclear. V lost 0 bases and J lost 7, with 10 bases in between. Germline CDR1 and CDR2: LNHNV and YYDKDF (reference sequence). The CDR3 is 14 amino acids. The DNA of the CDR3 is TGTGCCACCAGCAGAGAAAGGCGGAAGAATGAGCAGTTCTTC. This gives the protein CATSRERRKNEQFF.

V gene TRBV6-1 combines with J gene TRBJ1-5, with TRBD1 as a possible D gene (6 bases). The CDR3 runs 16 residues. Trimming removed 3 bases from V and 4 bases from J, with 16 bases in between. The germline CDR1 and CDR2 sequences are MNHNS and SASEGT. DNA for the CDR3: TGTGCCAGCAGTGATGGTTGGCGAGGGGGAAATCAGCCCCAGCATTTT. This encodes CASSDGWRGGNQPQHF.

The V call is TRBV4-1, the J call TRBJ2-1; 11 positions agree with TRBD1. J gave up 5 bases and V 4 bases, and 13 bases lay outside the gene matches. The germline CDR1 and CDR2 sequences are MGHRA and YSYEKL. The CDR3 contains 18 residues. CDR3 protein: CASSPLFGQGASDNEQFF. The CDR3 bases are TGCGCCAGCAGCCCCCTCTTCGGACAGGGGGCTTCGGACAATGAGCAGTTCTTC.

The CDR3 DNA reads TGTGCCAGCAGTATAACGACAGTTAACTATGGCTACACCTTC. Protein product: CASSITTVNYGYTF. The chain is built from TRBV6-5 and TRBJ1-2; possibly TRBD1 for D (5 bases). The germline gives CDR1 MNHEY, CDR2 SVGAGI. V was clipped by 5 bases and J by 1 base, with 11 bases between them. The CDR3 totals 14 residues.

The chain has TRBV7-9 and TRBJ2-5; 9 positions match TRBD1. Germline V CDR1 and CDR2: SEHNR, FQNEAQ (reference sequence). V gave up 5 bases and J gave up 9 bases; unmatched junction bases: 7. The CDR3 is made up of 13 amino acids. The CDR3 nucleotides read TGTGCCAGCAGCCGAGGACAGGGGAGGCCCCAGTACTTC. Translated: CASSRGQGRPQYF.